Sequencing of this T cell receptor (beta chain) was carried out in a study of cytomegalovirus exposure and HLA in healthy donors (dated by TCRdb to the late 2010s). Regarding the research as a whole: The 666 repertoires of the first cohort and the roughly 110 validation repertoires were produced on the same platform, according to a later analysis. The study aimed to test whether signatures of past pathogen exposure could be identified by cataloging public T cell receptors. To predict cytomegalovirus infection status, the study brought together high-throughput TCR immunosequencing, statistical association of individual TCRs with disease status, and machine learning. In addition to the first cohort of 666 subjects, a separate validation cohort of 130 or so different subjects was used.

Broad study findings and their caveats: The study gave a list of some 150 TCR beta chains associated with cytomegalovirus. Of the cluster scores, 85% to 95% were above 0 in a later analysis, which found that TCRs clustered in the first cohort also tended to co-occur in the 120 or so validation repertoires. A later analysis had no HLA typing for the validation cohort, so co-occurrence there was scored across all 110 or so repertoires. A few of the identified cytomegalovirus-associated TCR beta chains were confirmed in vitro to be specific for cytomegalovirus antigens. The classifier was reported to diagnose cytomegalovirus status with high specificity and sensitivity in both the original and validation cohorts. Most TCR sequences were observed very rarely across donors, whereas some public TCRs were present in many individuals. It was suggested by the authors that the approach could potentially be generalized to other disease states and immunological phenotypes.

This clone was seen once. Its cognate antigen has yet to be identified. Base-call qualities are not available, and no considerably larger clone is one nucleotide away. Donors formed part of the validation cohort, which comprised 120 subjects and was distinct from the first cohort of 550 to 850 subjects. Library creation used the immunoSEQ multiplex PCR assay. The paper's processing steps were these. To diagnose cytomegalovirus status from the catalog of TCR beta chain sequences, a statistical classification framework was built. TCRdb took this table from immuneACCESS and kept in-frame rearrangements with V and J called. Such tables lack part of the clones; where checked against another copy, unresolved V genes explain under half of the gap, and the rest is unexplained. Clone size and the V and J calls come from that table; the DNA yielded D and trimming. In all, the sample holds hundreds of thousands of clones, and around 87% of those were seen once. The top ten clones comprise approximately 2% of the sample.

Trimming removed 4 bases from V and 4 bases from J; the gene matches leave 2 bases unexplained. Reading from cysteine to phenylalanine, the CDR3 counts 14 amino acids. The only DNA kept is the CDR3, 42 bases in frame from the first base. CDR1 and CDR2 are read off the germline V gene (reference sequence) as LNHNV and YYDKDF. The specimen sequenced was PBMCs. The TCR sequence derives from a woman under 30 in good health and CMV-seropositive. The chain joins TRBV15 to TRBJ2-2; the junction holds 8 bases that match TRBD1. The CDR3 region has the sequence CATSKDRVTGELFF. The DNA sequence is as follows: TGTGCCACCAGCAAGGACAGGGTCACCGGGGAGCTGTTTTTT.